These 10 T cell receptor beta chains originate from one sample sequenced in a study of CD8 T cells in Susac syndrome. cDNA came from approximately 0.5 to 1 ug RNA primed by random hexamers. TCRdb itself ran the immunoSEQ multiplex PCR reads through MiXCR, one entry per CDR3 protein. The repertoire includes approximately 150,000 distinct CDR3 sequences, roughly 94% of them detected once, and 0.07% to 0.1% sits in the top ten. Source material: CD4+ T cells from PBMCs. The source of these receptors is a human donor in good health.

V and J are TRBV23-1 and TRBJ2-5, with D unclear. TRBV23-1 is noted as an ORF with a role that remains uncertain. Trimming took off 5 bases at V and 1 base at J, with 11 bases between the two ends. The CDR3 length is 14 residues. CDR3 amino acids: CASSMSAFQETQYF. The CDR3 region has the DNA TGCGCCAGCAGTATGTCAGCCTTCCAAGAGACCCAGTACTTC.

The chain couples TRBV29-1 to TRBJ1-2, with 11 nucleotides matching TRBD1. The CDR3 consists of 13 residues. Germline V lookup: CDR1 SQVTM, CDR2 ANQGSEA. V trimming: 5 bases; J trimming: 4 bases; junction bases outside the gene matches: 3. The CDR3 region has the DNA TGCAGCGTTAGGGACAGGGGGGTCTATGGCTACACCTTC. It encodes CSVRDRGVYGYTF.

The chain combines TRBV7-6 with TRBJ2-7, with a weak D call TRBD1 (5 bases). CDR3 size: 13 residues. CDR1 is SGHVS and CDR2 is FNYEAQ in the germline V gene. Between the trimmed V and J ends, which lost 5 bases and 4 bases, there was a span of 12 bases. In DNA, the CDR3 is TGTGCCAGCAGCCCGGACATGGGGTACGAGCAGTACTTC. Its protein product is CASSPDMGYEQYF.

V gene TRBV27 combines with J gene TRBJ1-4; D not resolved. The V gene lost 0 bases and the J gene lost 8 bases, with 7 bases spanning the gap. Germline V gene data show CDR1 as MNHEY and CDR2 as SMNVEV (reference sequence). The CDR3 spans 13 residues. This chain's CDR3 is CASSLSALEKLFF. CDR3 DNA: TGTGCCAGCAGTTTATCGGCCCTCGAAAAACTGTTTTTT.

This clonotype is a singleton in its sample. CDR3 protein: CAWKLFGFEAFF. CDR3 nucleotide sequence: TGTGCCTGGAAATTGTTTGGTTTTGAAGCTTTCTTT. The chain carries TRBV30 and TRBJ1-1; no clear D gene. V was clipped by 4 bases and J by 7 bases, with 13 bases between them. This CDR3 comprises 12 residues. Germline V lookup: CDR1 GTSNPN, CDR2 SVGIG (reference sequence).

The chain links TRBV7-2 to TRBJ1-2; 9 bases fit TRBD1. V shed 5 bases and J 5 bases; nucleotides not matched to a gene: 9. The CDR3 totals 15 residues. Per germline, CDR1 SGHTA and CDR2 FQGNSA. This CDR3 is CASSTGGQGRYGYTF. DNA of the CDR3: TGTGCCAGCAGCACAGGGGGACAGGGAAGATATGGCTACACCTTC.

This chain links TRBV5-1 with TRBJ1-1; 11 bases agree with TRBD1. Trimming at V came to 4 bases and at J to 5 bases, leaving 7 bases not matched to a gene. This CDR3 has 15 amino acids. Germline V lookup: CDR1 SGHRS, CDR2 YFSETQ. In nucleotides, the CDR3 is TGCGCCAGCAGCCGGGACAGGGGGTCCGAAACTGAAGCTTTCTTT. This codes for CASSRDRGSETEAFF.

This chain joins TRBV3-1 and TRBJ2-2; TRBD2 is a possible D gene (5 bases). CDR1 and CDR2 from the germline V gene are LGHDT and YNNKEL (reference sequence). Trimming shortened V by 0 bases and J by 9 bases, and 14 bases separated the two germline ends. The CDR3 is 15 residues long. The chain's CDR3 is CASSQEAVFGRELFF. The CDR3 nucleotides are TGTGCCAGCAGCCAAGAAGCGGTGTTTGGTAGGGAGCTGTTTTTT.

The chain recombines TRBV5-4 with TRBJ1-4; D call uncertain. The CDR3 extends over 15 amino acids. Trimming took 0 bases from V and 0 from J, leaving 6 bases between them. Per the germline V gene, CDR1 is SGHNT and CDR2 is YYREEE (reference sequence). CDR3 nucleotides: TGTGCCAGCAGCTTGGAGGTTGCAACTAATGAAAAACTGTTTTTT. Translating it yields CASSLEVATNEKLFF.

V is TRBV5-6 and J is TRBJ1-1, with TRBD1 matching over 7 bases. Germline V gives CDR1 SGHDT, CDR2 YYEEEE. V dropped 1 base and J dropped 5; count of bases not matched to a gene: 11. The CDR3 runs to 16 residues. The CDR3, as DNA: TGTGCCAGCAGCTTGTGGGCAGGGGGGCTTGTAACTGAAGCTTTCTTT. It encodes CASSLWAGGLVTEAFF.